These 8 T cell receptor beta chains share one sample of origin, sequenced in a study of blood T cell repertoires in COVID-19. Sequencing used immunoSEQ multiplex PCR; TCRdb keeps in-frame clones, though not all of them. This sample yields roughly 46,000 clones, of which approximately 88% are seen a single time; roughly 12% belongs to the top ten. The sequenced material came from peripheral blood. The receptor set was obtained from a human donor with active COVID-19. The donor label of this sample is uncertain.

The V and J genes are TRBV3-1 (or the pseudogene TRBV3-2) and TRBJ2-6; D is undetermined. Trimming pared 4 bases from V and 4 bases from J, leaving 8 bases between. The CDR3 contains 14 residues. Per the germline V gene, CDR1 is LGHDT and CDR2 is YNNKEL (reference sequence). The CDR3 reads CASSRLLGANVLTF. In nucleotides, the CDR3 is TGTGCCAGCAGCCGGCTCCTCGGGGCCAACGTCCTGACTTTC.

V usage is TRBV6-5 and J usage is TRBJ1-1; D is undetermined. CDR1 is MNHEY and CDR2 is SVGAGI in the germline V gene. The CDR3 covers 12 residues. Trimming stripped 11 bases from V and 0 bases from J, with 10 bases between. CDR3 sequence reads: CAVQKMNTEAFF. CDR3 nucleotides: TGTGCCGTACAGAAAATGAACACTGAAGCTTTCTTT.

The chain combines TRBV9 with TRBJ2-1; D might be TRBD1 (6 bases). Germline CDR1 SGDLS, CDR2 YYNGEE. The CDR3 is 16 residues long. Deletions cut 1 base from V and 6 bases from J, with 17 bases between. The CDR3 here is CASSVSGQRRSNEQFF. CDR3 nucleotide sequence: TGTGCCAGCAGCGTATCCGGACAGAGAAGATCCAATGAGCAGTTCTTC.

This sequence joins TRBV28 and TRBJ2-1; 11 bases map to TRBD2. J lost 15 bases, V lost 6 bases, and 10 bases had no gene match. The germline V gene has CDR1 MDHEN and CDR2 SYDVKM. This CDR3 spans 13 amino acids. The CDR3 bases are TGTGCCAGCAGCTCGCCACTAGCGGGGGTGGCGTTCTTC. It translates to CASSSPLAGVAFF.

V and J are TRBV28 and TRBJ1-1, with TRBD1 identical over 12 bases. Germline CDR1 is MDHEN and CDR2 is SYDVKM. The CDR3 is 17 residues long. Trimming took 8 bases from V and 0 from J; bases not matched to a gene: 10. The CDR3 loop is CASRRRGQGAVNTEAFF. The CDR3, as DNA: TGTGCCAGCCGGCGGAGGGGACAGGGGGCCGTGAACACTGAAGCTTTCTTT. Full variable domain (rest looked up from reference TRBV28 and TRBJ1-1): DVKVTQSSRYLVKRTGEKVFLECVQDMDHENMFWYRQDPGLGLRLIYFSYDVKMKEKGDIPEGYSVSREKKERFSLILESASTNQTSMYLCASRRRGQGAVNTEAFFGQGTRLTVV.

The J gene is TRBJ1-2, the V gene TRBV12-3 or TRBV12-4; 10 positions match TRBD1. Losses at the gene ends were 5 bases for V and 5 bases for J; bases not matched to a gene: 2. The CDR3 has 13 amino acids. CDR3: CASSRGQGYGYTF. The CDR3 DNA follows: TGTGCCAGCAGTAGGGGACAGGGGTATGGCTACACCTTC.

The V and J genes are TRBV7-3 and TRBJ2-1, with a weak D call TRBD2 (6 bases). The V gene's germline CDR1 is SGHTA and CDR2 FQGTGA. Trimming took off 5 bases at V and 6 bases at J, with 20 bases between the two ends. The CDR3 extends over 16 amino acids. The CDR3 coding sequence is TGTGCCAGCAGCCGCGGTTCGTGGGAGGAGGTCAATGAGCAGTTCTTC. Its protein is CASSRGSWEEVNEQFF.

CDR3 in amino acids: CASNGGTWNTIYF. The CDR3, as DNA: TGTGCCAGCAACGGGGGTACTTGGAACACCATATATTTT. This rearrangement joins TRBV6-1 to TRBJ1-3, with D maybe TRBD1 (5 bases). Germline CDR1 reads MNHNS; CDR2 reads SASEGT. Trimming left V 7 bases short and J 7 bases short, with 14 bases between. CDR3 length equals 13 residues.